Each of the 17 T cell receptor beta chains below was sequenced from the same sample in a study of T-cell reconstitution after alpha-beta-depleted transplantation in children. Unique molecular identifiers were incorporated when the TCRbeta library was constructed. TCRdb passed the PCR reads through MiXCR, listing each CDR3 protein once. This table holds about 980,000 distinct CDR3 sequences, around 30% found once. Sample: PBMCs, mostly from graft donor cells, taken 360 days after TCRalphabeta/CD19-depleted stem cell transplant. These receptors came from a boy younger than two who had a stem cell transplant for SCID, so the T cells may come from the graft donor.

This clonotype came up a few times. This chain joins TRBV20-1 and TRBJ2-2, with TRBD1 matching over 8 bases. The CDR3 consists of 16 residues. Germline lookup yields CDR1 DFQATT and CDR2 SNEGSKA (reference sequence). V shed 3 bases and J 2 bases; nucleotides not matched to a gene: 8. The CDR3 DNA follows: TGCAGTGCTAGGATTCAGGGGGCGTTCAACACCGGGGAGCTGTTTTTT. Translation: CSARIQGAFNTGELFF.

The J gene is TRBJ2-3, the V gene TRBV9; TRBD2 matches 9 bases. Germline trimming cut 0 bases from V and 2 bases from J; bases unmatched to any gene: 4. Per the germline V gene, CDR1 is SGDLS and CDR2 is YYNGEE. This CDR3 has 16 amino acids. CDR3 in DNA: TGTGCCAGCAGCGTAGGTAGCGGGGGCTACACAGATACGCAGTATTTT. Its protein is CASSVGSGGYTDTQYF.

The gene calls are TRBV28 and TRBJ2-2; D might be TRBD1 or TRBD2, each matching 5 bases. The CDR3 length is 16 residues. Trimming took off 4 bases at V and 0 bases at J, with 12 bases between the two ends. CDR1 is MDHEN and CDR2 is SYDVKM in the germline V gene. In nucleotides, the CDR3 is TGTGCCAGCAGTTCCCCCACGGGACCGAACACCGGGGAGCTGTTTTTT. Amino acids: CASSSPTGPNTGELFF.

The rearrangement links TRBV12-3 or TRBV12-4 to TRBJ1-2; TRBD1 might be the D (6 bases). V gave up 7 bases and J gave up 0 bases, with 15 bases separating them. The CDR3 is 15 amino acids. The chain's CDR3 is CASKFRDIPNYGYTF. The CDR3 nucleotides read TGTGCCAGCAAGTTCCGGGACATCCCTAACTATGGCTACACCTTC.

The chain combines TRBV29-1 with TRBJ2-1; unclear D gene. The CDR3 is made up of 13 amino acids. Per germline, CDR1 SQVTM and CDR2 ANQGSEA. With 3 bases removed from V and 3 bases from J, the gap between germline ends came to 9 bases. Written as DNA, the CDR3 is TGCAGCGTTGAGATTCCTGACTACAATGAGCAGTTCTTC. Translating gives CSVEIPDYNEQFF.

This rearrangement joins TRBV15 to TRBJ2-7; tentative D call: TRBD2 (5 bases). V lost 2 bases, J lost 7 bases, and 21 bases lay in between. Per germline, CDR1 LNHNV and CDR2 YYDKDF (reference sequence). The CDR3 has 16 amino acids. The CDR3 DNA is TGTGCCACCAGCAGACAATTCCCGGGATCCCCCAGGGAGCAGTACTTC. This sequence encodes CATSRQFPGSPREQYF. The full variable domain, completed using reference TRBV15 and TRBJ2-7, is DAMVIQNPRYQVTQFGKPVTLSCSQTLNHNVMYWYQQKSSQAPKLLFHYYDKDFNNEADTPDNFQSRRPNTSFCFLDIRSPGLGDTAMYLCATSRQFPGSPREQYFGPGTRLTVT.

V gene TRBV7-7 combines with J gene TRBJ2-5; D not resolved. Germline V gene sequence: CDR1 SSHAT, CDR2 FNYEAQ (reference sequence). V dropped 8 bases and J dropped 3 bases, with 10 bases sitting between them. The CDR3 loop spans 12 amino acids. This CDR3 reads CASGIQKETQYF. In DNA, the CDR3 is TGTGCCAGCGGTATCCAAAAAGAGACCCAGTACTTC. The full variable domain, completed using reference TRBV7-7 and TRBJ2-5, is GAGVSQSPRYKVTKRGQDVTLRCDPISSHATLYWYQQALGQGPEFLTYFNYEAQPDKSGLPSDRFSAERPEGSISTLTIQRTEQRDSAMYRCASGIQKETQYFGPGTRLLVL.

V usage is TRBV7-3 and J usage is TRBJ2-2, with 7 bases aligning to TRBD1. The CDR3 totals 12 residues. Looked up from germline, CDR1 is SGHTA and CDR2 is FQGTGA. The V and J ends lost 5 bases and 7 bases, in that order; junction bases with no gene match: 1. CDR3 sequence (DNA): TGTGCCAGCAGCGCAGGGGGCGGGGAGCTGTTTTTT. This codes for CASSAGGGELFF.

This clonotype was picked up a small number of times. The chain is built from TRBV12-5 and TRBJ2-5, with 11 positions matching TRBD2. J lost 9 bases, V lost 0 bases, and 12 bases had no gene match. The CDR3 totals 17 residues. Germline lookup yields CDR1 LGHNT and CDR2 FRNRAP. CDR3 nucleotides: TGTGCTAGTGGTTTGGTATTGCTAGCGGGGGGCCGATCGGCCCAGTACTTC. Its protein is CASGLVLLAGGRSAQYF.

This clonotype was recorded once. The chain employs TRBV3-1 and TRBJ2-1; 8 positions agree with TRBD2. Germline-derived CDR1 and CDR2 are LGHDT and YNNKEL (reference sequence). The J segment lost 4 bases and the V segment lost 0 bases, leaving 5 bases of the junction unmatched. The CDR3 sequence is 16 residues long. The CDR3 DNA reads TGTGCCAGCAGCCAAGACTTGCGGGGGGAATACAATGAGCAGTTCTTC. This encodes CASSQDLRGEYNEQFF.

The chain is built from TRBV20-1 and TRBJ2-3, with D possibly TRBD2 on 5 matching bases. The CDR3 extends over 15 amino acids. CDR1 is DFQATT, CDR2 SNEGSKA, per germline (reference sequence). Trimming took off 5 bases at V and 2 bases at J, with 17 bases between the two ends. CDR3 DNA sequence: TGCAGTGCTTCTGATCTCGGGGAGTCCACAGATACGCAGTATTTT. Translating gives CSASDLGESTDTQYF.

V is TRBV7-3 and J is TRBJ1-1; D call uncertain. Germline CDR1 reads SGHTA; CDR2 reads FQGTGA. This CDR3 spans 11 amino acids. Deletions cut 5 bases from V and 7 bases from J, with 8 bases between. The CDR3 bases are TGTGCCAGCAGCCTAATAAGTGAAGCTTTCTTT. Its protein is CASSLISEAFF. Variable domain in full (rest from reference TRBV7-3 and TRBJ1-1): GAGVSQTPSNKVTEKGKYVELRCDPISGHTALYWYRQSLGQGPEFLIYFQGTGAADDSGLPNDRFFAVRPEGSVSTLKIQRTERGDSAVYLCASSLISEAFFGQGTRLTVV.

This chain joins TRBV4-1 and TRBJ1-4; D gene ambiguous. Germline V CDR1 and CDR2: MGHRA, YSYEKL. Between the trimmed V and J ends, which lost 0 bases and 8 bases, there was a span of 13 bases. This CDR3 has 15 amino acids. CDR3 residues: CASSQDLAEGEKLFF. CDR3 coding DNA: TGCGCCAGCAGCCAAGATCTGGCAGAAGGGGAAAAACTGTTTTTT.

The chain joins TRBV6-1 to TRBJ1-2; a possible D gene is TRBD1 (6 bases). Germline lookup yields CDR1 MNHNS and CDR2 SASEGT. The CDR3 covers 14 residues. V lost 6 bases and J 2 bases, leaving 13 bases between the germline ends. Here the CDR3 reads CASRTGTPNYGYTF. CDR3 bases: TGTGCCAGCAGAACCGGGACACCGAACTATGGCTACACCTTC.

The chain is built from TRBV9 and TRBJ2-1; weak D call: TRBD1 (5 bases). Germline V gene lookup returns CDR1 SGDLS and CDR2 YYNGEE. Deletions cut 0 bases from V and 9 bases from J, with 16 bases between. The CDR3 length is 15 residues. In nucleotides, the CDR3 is TGTGCCAGCAGCGTAGTCGGACAACAATTAGTTGAGCAGTTCTTC. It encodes CASSVVGQQLVEQFF.

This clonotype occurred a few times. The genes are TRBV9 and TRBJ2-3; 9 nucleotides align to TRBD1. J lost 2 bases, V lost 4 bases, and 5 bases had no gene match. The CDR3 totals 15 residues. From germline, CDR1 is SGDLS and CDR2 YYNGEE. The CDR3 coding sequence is TGTGCCAGCAGCAACCGGGACAGGGCCACAGATACGCAGTATTTT. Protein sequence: CASSNRDRATDTQYF.

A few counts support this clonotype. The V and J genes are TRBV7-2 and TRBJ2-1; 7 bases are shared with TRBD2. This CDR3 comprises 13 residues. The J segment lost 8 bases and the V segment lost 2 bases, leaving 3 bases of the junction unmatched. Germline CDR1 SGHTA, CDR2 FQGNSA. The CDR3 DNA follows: TGTGCCAGCAGCTTACCGGGGAGGGATGAGCAGTTCTTC. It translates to CASSLPGRDEQFF.